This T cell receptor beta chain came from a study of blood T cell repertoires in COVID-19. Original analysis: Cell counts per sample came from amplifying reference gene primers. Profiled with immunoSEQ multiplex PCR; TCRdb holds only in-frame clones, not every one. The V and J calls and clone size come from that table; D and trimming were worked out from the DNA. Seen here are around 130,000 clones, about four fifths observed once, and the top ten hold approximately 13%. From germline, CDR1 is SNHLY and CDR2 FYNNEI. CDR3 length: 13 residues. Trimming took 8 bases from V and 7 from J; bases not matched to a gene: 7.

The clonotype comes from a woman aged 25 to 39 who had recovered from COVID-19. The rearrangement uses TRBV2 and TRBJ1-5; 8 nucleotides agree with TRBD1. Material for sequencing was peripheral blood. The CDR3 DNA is TGTGCCAGCGTCCGGACAGGGCGGCAGCCCCAGCATTTT. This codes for CASVRTGRQPQHF.